The rows below give T cell receptor beta chains drawn from one sample of a study of T cells expressing NK-cell markers. TCRdb processed the 5' RACE reads again and assigns one entry to each CDR3 protein, with no DNA. This sample lists fewer than 400,000 distinct CDR3 sequences; its ten largest clones have 5.2%. Material: blood T cells: a sorted CD56 or NKG2C T cell subset, CD4+ or CD8+ T cells, or bulk PBMC T cells (not recorded which). The receptors here all came from a man between 18 and 69 years old in good health. CDR3s include the opening cysteine and the closing phenylalanine or tryptophan.

v_call,cdr3_length,j_call,cdr3_aa
TRBV4-1,18,TRBJ2-1,CASSQYSWASGEDNEQFF
TRBV29-1,13,TRBJ1-1,CSVEGGGLAEAFF
TRBV27,15,TRBJ1-2,CASSGGRMSNYGYTF
TRBV12-3/TRBV12-4,14,TRBJ1-6,CASSPTTYNSPLHF
TRBV6-2/TRBV6-3,15,TRBJ2-1,CASKGASGGGNEQFF
TRBV7-2,15,TRBJ2-7,CASSLGTGAYYEQYF
TRBV12-3/TRBV12-4,15,TRBJ2-7,CASSLMTESSYEQYF
TRBV24-1,15,TRBJ2-7,CATINRRRSSYEQYF
TRBV19,13,TRBJ2-4,CASRAKDKNIQYF
TRBV6-5,14,TRBJ1-2,CASSYGGTNYGYTF
TRBV20-1,16,TRBJ2-5,CSATPVAGGLSETQYF
TRBV9,15,TRBJ2-5,CASSPTPGAVETQYF
TRBV14,16,TRBJ2-5,CASSRTSGGRRETQYF
TRBV7-6,15,TRBJ2-1,CASSLGGRGYNEQFF
TRBV12-3/TRBV12-4,14,TRBJ2-3,CASSQTSRADTQYF